The rows below give T cell receptor beta chains drawn from one sample of a study of blood T cell repertoires in COVID-19. TCRdb's copy holds only in-frame clones and misses some; the assay was immunoSEQ multiplex PCR. The data hold about 46,000 clones, with around 83% observed a single time. Sequenced input: peripheral blood. The source is a woman older than 75 with acute or convalescent COVID-19. Each CDR3 is given with its conserved first and last residue. The D gene is left open where the match is weak. Clone size, where shown, is once, few, many, or a class for clones that have expanded.

j_gene: TRBJ1-1; d_gene: .; abundance: few; v_gene: TRBV5-8; CDR3nt: TGTGCCAGCAGCTTGTGGGCAGATGGGAACACTGAAGCTTTCTTT; CDR3aa: CASSLWADGNTEAFF
j_gene: TRBJ2-1; d_gene: TRBD1; abundance: once; v_gene: TRBV9; CDR3nt: TGTGCCAGCAGCGCCGGGACAGGGAAGGGGTCGCATGAGCAGTTCTTC; CDR3aa: CASSAGTGKGSHEQFF
j_gene: TRBJ1-4; d_gene: TRBD1; abundance: .; v_gene: TRBV6-5; CDR3nt: TGTGCCAGCAGACGAGACAGGGGAAGTGAAAAACTGTTTTTT; CDR3aa: CASRRDRGSEKLFF
j_gene: TRBJ1-4; d_gene: TRBD1; abundance: .; v_gene: TRBV20-1; CDR3nt: TGCAGTGCTAGTCTAGGGGGCAGGGCGGCGGGAGAAAAACTGTTTTTT; CDR3aa: CSASLGGRAAGEKLFF
j_gene: TRBJ2-5; d_gene: TRBD2; abundance: once; v_gene: TRBV19; CDR3nt: TGTGCCAGTAGTACTCCGCGGGGGTTCCAAGAGACCCAGTACTTC; CDR3aa: CASSTPRGFQETQYF
j_gene: TRBJ2-1; d_gene: TRBD2; abundance: .; v_gene: TRBV6-5; CDR3nt: TGTGCCAGCAGACTTGAGGGGACTAGGGAGAATGAGCAGTTCTTC; CDR3aa: CASRLEGTRENEQFF
j_gene: TRBJ2-7; d_gene: TRBD2; abundance: .; v_gene: TRBV7-9; CDR3nt: TGTGCCAGCAGCCCCTTGCGGACACGGGGGGGGAGCTCCTACGAGCAGTACTTC; CDR3aa: CASSPLRTRGGSSYEQYF
j_gene: TRBJ1-5; d_gene: TRBD1; abundance: .; v_gene: TRBV2; CDR3nt: TGTGCCAGCAGGGGGACAGGTCAGGGTGGCAATCAGCCCCAGCATTTT; CDR3aa: CASRGTGQGGNQPQHF
j_gene: TRBJ2-7; d_gene: .; abundance: once; v_gene: TRBV6-5; CDR3nt: TGTGCCAGCAGTTACTCGGACACTTCCTACGAGCAGTACTTC; CDR3aa: CASSYSDTSYEQYF
j_gene: TRBJ1-5; d_gene: .; abundance: .; v_gene: TRBV7-2; CDR3nt: TGTGCCAGCAGCTCCGACGTTCAGGGTAGCAATCAGCCCCAGCATTTT; CDR3aa: CASSSDVQGSNQPQHF
j_gene: TRBJ1-2; d_gene: .; abundance: .; v_gene: TRBV6-4; CDR3nt: TGTGCCAGCAGTCCAGGTGGCTATGGCTACACCTTC; CDR3aa: CASSPGGYGYTF
j_gene: TRBJ1-6; d_gene: .; abundance: .; v_gene: TRBV27; CDR3nt: TGTGCCAGCACGGACTGGACGGGCCGGGATTCACCCCTCCACTTT; CDR3aa: CASTDWTGRDSPLHF
j_gene: TRBJ1-5; d_gene: .; abundance: .; v_gene: TRBV27; CDR3nt: TGTGCCAGCAGTGTCGACAGAAATCAGCCCCAGCATTTT; CDR3aa: CASSVDRNQPQHF
j_gene: TRBJ1-3; d_gene: .; abundance: .; v_gene: TRBV2; CDR3nt: TGTGCCAGCACCAGACAGTACTCTGGAAACACCATATATTTT; CDR3aa: CASTRQYSGNTIYF
j_gene: TRBJ1-1; d_gene: .; abundance: .; v_gene: TRBV6-5; CDR3nt: TGTGCCAGCAGTTACGCTTTGACAGGCTACACTGAAGCTTTCTTT; CDR3aa: CASSYALTGYTEAFF
j_gene: TRBJ2-3; d_gene: .; abundance: .; v_gene: TRBV24-1; CDR3nt: TGTGCCACCAGTGACCCGCGAACTACCACAGATACGCAGTATTTT; CDR3aa: CATSDPRTTTDTQYF
j_gene: TRBJ1-2; d_gene: TRBD1; abundance: .; v_gene: TRBV6-5; CDR3nt: TGTGCCAGCAGTTACTCTCGACAGGGGGGTAAGGAAGGCTACACCTTC; CDR3aa: CASSYSRQGGKEGYTF
j_gene: TRBJ1-1; d_gene: TRBD1; abundance: once; v_gene: TRBV5-1; CDR3nt: TGCGCCAGCAGCGCCTCCGGGACAGGGAACACTGAAGCTTTCTTT; CDR3aa: CASSASGTGNTEAFF
j_gene: TRBJ1-2; d_gene: TRBD1; abundance: .; v_gene: TRBV3-1/TRBV3-2; CDR3nt: TGTGCCAGCAGCCATAGTACAGGGGATGGTGGCTACACCTTC; CDR3aa: CASSHSTGDGGYTF
j_gene: TRBJ1-1; d_gene: .; abundance: .; v_gene: TRBV3-1/TRBV3-2; CDR3nt: TGTGCCAGCAGCCTAAGAGGGAGCACTGAAGCTTTCTTT; CDR3aa: CASSLRGSTEAFF
j_gene: TRBJ2-1; d_gene: TRBD1; abundance: .; v_gene: TRBV19; CDR3nt: TGTGCCAGTACCCCCCAGGGGGCTAGTATTAACAATGAGCAGTTCTTC; CDR3aa: CASTPQGASINNEQFF
j_gene: TRBJ2-7; d_gene: TRBD1; abundance: once; v_gene: TRBV11-1; CDR3nt: TGTGCCAGCAGCAGGGGACAGGCCCAAGGCTACGAGCAGTACTTC; CDR3aa: CASSRGQAQGYEQYF
j_gene: TRBJ2-3; d_gene: .; abundance: .; v_gene: TRBV7-9; CDR3nt: TGTGCCAGCCGTCAGAAGACAGATACGCAGTATTTT; CDR3aa: CASRQKTDTQYF
j_gene: TRBJ1-1; d_gene: TRBD1; abundance: few; v_gene: TRBV5-5; CDR3nt: TGTGCCAGCAGCGATCGGACAGGCCCCACTGAAGCTTTCTTT; CDR3aa: CASSDRTGPTEAFF
j_gene: TRBJ2-3; d_gene: .; abundance: .; v_gene: TRBV13; CDR3nt: TGTGCCAGCAGCTTATTGGCTAGCGACAGCACAGATACGCAGTATTTT; CDR3aa: CASSLLASDSTDTQYF
j_gene: TRBJ2-2; d_gene: .; abundance: few; v_gene: TRBV2; CDR3nt: TGTGCCAGCAGTGAAGCGCTCCGGCGGGCCGGGGAGCTGTTTTTT; CDR3aa: CASSEALRRAGELFF
j_gene: TRBJ2-3; d_gene: TRBD2; abundance: .; v_gene: TRBV7-9; CDR3nt: TGTGCCAGCAGCCAGACTAGCGGGGGCCTCACAGATACGCAGTATTTT; CDR3aa: CASSQTSGGLTDTQYF
j_gene: TRBJ1-5; d_gene: .; abundance: .; v_gene: TRBV12-3/TRBV12-4; CDR3nt: TGTGCCAGCAGTTTCAGGGGCGGGCAGCCCCAGCATTTT; CDR3aa: CASSFRGGQPQHF
j_gene: TRBJ2-7; d_gene: .; abundance: .; v_gene: TRBV5-1; CDR3nt: TGCGCCAGCAGCTTGGCCGACCGTCCGGGGGACGAGCAGTACTTC; CDR3aa: CASSLADRPGDEQYF
j_gene: TRBJ1-1; d_gene: TRBD1; abundance: .; v_gene: TRBV7-3; CDR3nt: TGTGCCAGCAGCTTAAGGAGGGTAAGGACAGGGGGCGCAGACGGCACTGAAGCTTTCTTT; CDR3aa: CASSLRRVRTGGADGTEAFF
j_gene: TRBJ2-7; d_gene: TRBD1; abundance: .; v_gene: TRBV10-3; CDR3nt: TGTGCCATCAACCGGGACAGCATAATTCACGAGCAGTACTTC; CDR3aa: CAINRDSIIHEQYF
j_gene: TRBJ2-3; d_gene: TRBD2; abundance: .; v_gene: TRBV6-9; CDR3nt: TGTGCCAGCAGTTATTTTGGACTAGCCCTAGGGGCAGATACGCAGTATTTT; CDR3aa: CASSYFGLALGADTQYF
j_gene: TRBJ1-5; d_gene: TRBD1; abundance: few; v_gene: TRBV6-5; CDR3nt: TGTGCCAGCAGTTCCACAGGGGAGAATCAGCCCCAGCATTTT; CDR3aa: CASSSTGENQPQHF
j_gene: TRBJ2-1; d_gene: TRBD1; abundance: .; v_gene: TRBV19; CDR3nt: TGTGCCAGTAGTTTAGACAGGGGGCCTCGGAATGAGCAGTTCTTC; CDR3aa: CASSLDRGPRNEQFF
j_gene: TRBJ2-7; d_gene: .; abundance: .; v_gene: TRBV27; CDR3nt: TGTGCCAGCAGTTTAGGTCCACAGCCCTACGAGCAGTACTTC; CDR3aa: CASSLGPQPYEQYF
j_gene: TRBJ2-7; d_gene: TRBD1; abundance: .; v_gene: TRBV11-2; CDR3nt: TGTGCCAGCAGCTCCCGACAGGGTCAATACGAGCAGTACTTC; CDR3aa: CASSSRQGQYEQYF
j_gene: TRBJ1-2; d_gene: TRBD1; abundance: few; v_gene: TRBV6-5; CDR3nt: TGTGCCAGCAGTTACGAGCCGGGACAGAGTTGGGGCTACACCTTC; CDR3aa: CASSYEPGQSWGYTF
j_gene: TRBJ1-6; d_gene: .; abundance: few; v_gene: TRBV5-1; CDR3nt: TGCGCCAGCAGCTTAGCAGGAAATTCACCCCTCCACTTT; CDR3aa: CASSLAGNSPLHF
j_gene: TRBJ2-1; d_gene: .; abundance: .; v_gene: TRBV6-5; CDR3nt: TGTGCCAGCAGTAGGGGGGGCTGGGATGAGCAGTTCTTC; CDR3aa: CASSRGGWDEQFF
j_gene: TRBJ2-7; d_gene: .; abundance: once; v_gene: TRBV20-1; CDR3nt: TGCAGTGCTAGTGTTCTATGGACAAACGAGCAGTACTTC; CDR3aa: CSASVLWTNEQYF
j_gene: TRBJ1-1; d_gene: TRBD1; abundance: few; v_gene: TRBV7-2; CDR3nt: TGTGCCAGCAGCTTCTCGCAGGGGGCTCAGCGAGGCTTCTTT; CDR3aa: CASSFSQGAQRGFF
j_gene: TRBJ1-2; d_gene: .; abundance: .; v_gene: TRBV5-1; CDR3nt: TGCGCCAGCAGACAGGACACATTCTATGGCTACACCTTC; CDR3aa: CASRQDTFYGYTF